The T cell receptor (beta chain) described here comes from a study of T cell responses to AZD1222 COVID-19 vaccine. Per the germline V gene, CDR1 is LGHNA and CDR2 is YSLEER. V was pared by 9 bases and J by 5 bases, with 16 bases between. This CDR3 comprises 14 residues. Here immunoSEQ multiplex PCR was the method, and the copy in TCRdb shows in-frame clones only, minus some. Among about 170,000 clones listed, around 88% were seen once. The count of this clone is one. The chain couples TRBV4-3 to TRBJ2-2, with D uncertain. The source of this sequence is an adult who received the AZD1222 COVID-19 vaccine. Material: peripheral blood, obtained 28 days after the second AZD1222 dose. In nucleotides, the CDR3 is TGCGCCAGTCGGTGGGGTGGTTCTACCGGGGAGCTGTTTTTT. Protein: CASRWGGSTGELFF.